This T cell receptor beta chain comes out of a study of control samples from healthy donors and cancer patients. The V gene lost 0 bases and the J gene lost 0 bases, with 12 bases spanning the gap. This CDR3 is 17 amino acids long. Germline assignment: CDR1 SGHDT and CDR2 YYEEEE. The method was immunoSEQ multiplex PCR; TCRdb's version includes in-frame clones alone and lacks a portion of them. The sample lists over 100,000 clones, roughly 88% occurring once. Sequenced sample: blood. V and J are TRBV5-6 and TRBJ2-2, with D uncertain. The clonotype comes from a middle-aged man in good health. The CDR3 is CASSLEVLSSNTGELFF. In nucleotides, the CDR3 is TGTGCCAGCAGCTTGGAGGTCCTATCTTCGAACACCGGGGAGCTGTTTTTT.